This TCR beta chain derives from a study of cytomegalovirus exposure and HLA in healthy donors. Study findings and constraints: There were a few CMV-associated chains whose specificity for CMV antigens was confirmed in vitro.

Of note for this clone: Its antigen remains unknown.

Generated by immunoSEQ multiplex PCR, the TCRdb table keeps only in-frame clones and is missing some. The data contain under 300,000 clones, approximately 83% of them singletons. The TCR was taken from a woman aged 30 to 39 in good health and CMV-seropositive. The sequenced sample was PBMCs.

The chain's CDR3 is CASMISGFGEKLFF. The CDR3 coding sequence is TGTGCCAGCATGATTTCAGGGTTCGGTGAAAAACTGTTTTTT. The gene calls are TRBV28 and TRBJ1-4, with D possibly matching TRBD1 (5 bases). V was clipped by 7 bases and J by 7 bases, with 16 bases between them. The CDR3 is 14 residues long. Germline CDR1 is MDHEN and CDR2 is SYDVKM.